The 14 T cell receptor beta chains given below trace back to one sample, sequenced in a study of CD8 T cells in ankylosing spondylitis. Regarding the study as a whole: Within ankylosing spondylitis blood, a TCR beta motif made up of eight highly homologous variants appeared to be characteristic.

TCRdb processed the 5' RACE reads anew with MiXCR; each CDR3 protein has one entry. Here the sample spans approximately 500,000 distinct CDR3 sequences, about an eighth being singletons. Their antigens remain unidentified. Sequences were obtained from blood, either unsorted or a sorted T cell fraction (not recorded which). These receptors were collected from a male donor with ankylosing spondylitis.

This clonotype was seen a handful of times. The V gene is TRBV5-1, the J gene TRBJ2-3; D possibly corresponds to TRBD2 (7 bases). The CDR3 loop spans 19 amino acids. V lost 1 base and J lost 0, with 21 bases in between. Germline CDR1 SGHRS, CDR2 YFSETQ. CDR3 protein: CASSLSGGTRGLSTDTQYF. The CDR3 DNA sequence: TGCGCCAGCAGCTTGTCCGGTGGGACGCGGGGGCTCAGCACAGATACGCAGTATTTT.

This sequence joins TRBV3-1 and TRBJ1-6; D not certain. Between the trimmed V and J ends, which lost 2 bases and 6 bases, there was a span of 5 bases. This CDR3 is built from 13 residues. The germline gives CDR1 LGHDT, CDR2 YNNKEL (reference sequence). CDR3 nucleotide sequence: TGTGCCAGCAGCCAACGACGTAATTCACCCCTCCACTTT. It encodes CASSQRRNSPLHF.

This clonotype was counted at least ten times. Here the CDR3 DNA reads TGTGCCAGCAGCTTAGCTAGCGGGGAAGAGACCCAGTACTTC. Protein product: CASSLASGEETQYF. The rearrangement uses TRBV11-2 and TRBJ2-5; TRBD2 agrees at 9 bases. Germline assignment: CDR1 SGHAT and CDR2 FQNNGV. The CDR3 is 14 residues long. V was pared by 1 base and J by 3 bases, with 0 bases of the junction left unmatched.

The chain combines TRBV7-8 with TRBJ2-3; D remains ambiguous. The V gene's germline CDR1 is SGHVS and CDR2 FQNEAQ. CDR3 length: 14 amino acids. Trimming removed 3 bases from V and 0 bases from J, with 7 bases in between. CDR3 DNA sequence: TGTGCCAGCAGCTTCGCCACCAGCACAGATACGCAGTATTTT. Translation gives CASSFATSTDTQYF. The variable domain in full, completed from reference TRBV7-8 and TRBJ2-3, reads GAGVSQSPRYKVAKRGQDVALRCDPISGHVSLFWYQQALGQGPEFLTYFQNEAQLDKSGLPSDRFFAERPEGSVSTLKIQRTQQEDSAVYLCASSFATSTDTQYFGPGTRLTVL.

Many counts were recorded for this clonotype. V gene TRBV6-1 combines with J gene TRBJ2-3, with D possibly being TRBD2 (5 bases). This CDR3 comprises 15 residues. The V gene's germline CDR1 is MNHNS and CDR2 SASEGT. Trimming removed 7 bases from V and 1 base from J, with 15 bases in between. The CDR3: CASTQFIGGTDTQYF. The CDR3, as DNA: TGTGCCAGCACCCAGTTCATCGGGGGCACAGATACGCAGTATTTT.

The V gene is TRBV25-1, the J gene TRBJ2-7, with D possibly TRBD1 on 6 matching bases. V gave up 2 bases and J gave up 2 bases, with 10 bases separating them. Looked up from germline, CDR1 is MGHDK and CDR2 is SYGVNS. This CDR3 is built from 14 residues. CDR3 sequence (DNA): TGTGCCAGCAGTGAAAGGGGACACCCCTACGAGCAGTACTTC. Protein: CASSERGHPYEQYF.

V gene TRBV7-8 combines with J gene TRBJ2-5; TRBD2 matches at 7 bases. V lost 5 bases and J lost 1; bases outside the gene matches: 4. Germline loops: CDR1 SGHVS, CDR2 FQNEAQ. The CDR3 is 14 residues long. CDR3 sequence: CASSVLAVQETQYF. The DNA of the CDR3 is TGTGCCAGCAGCGTTCTAGCGGTCCAAGAGACCCAGTACTTC.

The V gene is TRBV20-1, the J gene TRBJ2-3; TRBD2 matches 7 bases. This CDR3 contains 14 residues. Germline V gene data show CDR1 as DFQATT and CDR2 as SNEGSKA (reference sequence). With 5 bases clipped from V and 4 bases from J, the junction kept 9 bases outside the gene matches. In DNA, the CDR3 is TGCAGTGCTTCGAGCGGGACCACCCCAGATACGCAGTATTTT. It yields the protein CSASSGTTPDTQYF.

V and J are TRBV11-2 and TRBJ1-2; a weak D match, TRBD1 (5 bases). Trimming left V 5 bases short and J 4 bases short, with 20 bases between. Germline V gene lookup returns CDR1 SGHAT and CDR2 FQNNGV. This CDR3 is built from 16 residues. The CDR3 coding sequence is TGTGCCAGCAGCCCCCCATCAGGGCCGGCGGGCTATGGCTACACCTTC. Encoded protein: CASSPPSGPAGYGYTF.

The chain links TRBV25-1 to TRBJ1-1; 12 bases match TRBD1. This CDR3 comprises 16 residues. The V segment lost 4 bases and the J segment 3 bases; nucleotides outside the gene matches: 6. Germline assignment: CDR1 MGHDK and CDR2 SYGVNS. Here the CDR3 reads CASSGRDRGRDTEAFF. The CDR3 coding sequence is TGTGCCAGCAGTGGCCGGGACAGGGGGCGGGACACTGAAGCTTTCTTT.

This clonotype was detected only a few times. The CDR3 coding sequence is TGCAGTGCTAGAGATCCTCTAGCGGGAGACGTTGAGCAGTTCTTC. This gives the protein CSARDPLAGDVEQFF. This rearrangement joins TRBV20-1 to TRBJ2-1; 10 nucleotides match TRBD2. The CDR3 consists of 15 residues. J lost 9 bases, V lost 0 bases, and 8 bases had no gene match. Per the germline V gene, CDR1 is DFQATT and CDR2 is SNEGSKA (reference sequence).

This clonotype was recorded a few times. The CDR3 loop reads CSANHRVANYGYTF. The DNA for the CDR3 is TGCAGTGCTAATCACAGGGTAGCTAACTATGGCTACACCTTC. The rearrangement links TRBV20-1 to TRBJ1-2, with D possibly being TRBD1 (6 bases). There are 14 residues in the CDR3. The V and J ends lost 4 bases and 0 bases respectively, with 12 bases between them. Looked up from germline, CDR1 is DFQATT and CDR2 is SNEGSKA (reference sequence).

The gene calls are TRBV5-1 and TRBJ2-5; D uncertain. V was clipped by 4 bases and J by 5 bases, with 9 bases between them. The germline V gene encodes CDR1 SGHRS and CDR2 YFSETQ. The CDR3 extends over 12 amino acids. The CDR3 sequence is CASSPRFETQYF. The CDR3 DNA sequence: TGCGCCAGCAGCCCCCGTTTTGAGACCCAGTACTTC.

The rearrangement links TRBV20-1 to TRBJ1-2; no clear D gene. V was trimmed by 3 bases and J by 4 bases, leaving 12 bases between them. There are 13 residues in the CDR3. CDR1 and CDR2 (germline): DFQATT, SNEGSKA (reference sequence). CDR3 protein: CSASVGSGYGYTF. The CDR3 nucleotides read TGCAGTGCTAGTGTTGGGTCCGGCTATGGCTACACCTTC.